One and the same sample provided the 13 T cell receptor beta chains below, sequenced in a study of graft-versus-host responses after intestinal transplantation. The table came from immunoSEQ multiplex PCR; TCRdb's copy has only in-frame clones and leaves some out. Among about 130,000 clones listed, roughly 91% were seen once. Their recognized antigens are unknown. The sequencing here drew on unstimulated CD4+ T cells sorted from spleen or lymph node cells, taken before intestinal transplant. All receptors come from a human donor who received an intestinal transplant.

The CDR3, as DNA: TGTGCCAGCAACCTTGGGCGGTTCCCCTACGAGCAGTACTTC. The encoded protein is CASNLGRFPYEQYF. The chain recombines TRBV7-2 with TRBJ2-7; no reliable D call. Trimming took 7 bases from V and 2 from J, leaving 15 bases between them. CDR1 and CDR2 from the germline V gene are SGHTA and FQGNSA. CDR3 size: 14 residues.

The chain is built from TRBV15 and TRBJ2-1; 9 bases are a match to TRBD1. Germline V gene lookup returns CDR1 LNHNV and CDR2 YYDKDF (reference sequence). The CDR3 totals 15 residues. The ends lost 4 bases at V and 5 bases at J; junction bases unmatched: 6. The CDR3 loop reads CATSTGTGMNNEQFF. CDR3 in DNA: TGTGCCACCAGCACCGGGACAGGGATGAACAATGAGCAGTTCTTC.

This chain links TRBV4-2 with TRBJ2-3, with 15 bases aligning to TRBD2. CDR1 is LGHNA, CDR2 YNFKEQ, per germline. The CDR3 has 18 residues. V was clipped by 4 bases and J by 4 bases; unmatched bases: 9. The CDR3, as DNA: TGTGCCAGCAGCCCCGGGACTAGCGGGAGGCTGGGACCAGATACGCAGTATTTT. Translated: CASSPGTSGRLGPDTQYF.

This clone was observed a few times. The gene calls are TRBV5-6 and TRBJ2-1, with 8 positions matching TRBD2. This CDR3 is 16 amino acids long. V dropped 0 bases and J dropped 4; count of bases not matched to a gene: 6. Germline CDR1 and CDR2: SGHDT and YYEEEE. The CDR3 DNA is TGTGCCAGCAGCTTGGGACTAGCGTTTGTATACAATGAGCAGTTCTTC. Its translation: CASSLGLAFVYNEQFF.

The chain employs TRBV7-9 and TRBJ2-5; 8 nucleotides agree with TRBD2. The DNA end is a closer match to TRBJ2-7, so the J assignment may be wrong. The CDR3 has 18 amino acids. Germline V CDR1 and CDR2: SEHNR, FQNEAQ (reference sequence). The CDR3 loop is CASSFSGRGSGGSYEQYF. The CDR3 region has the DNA TGTGCCAGCAGCTTTAGCGGGCGGGGGAGCGGGGGCTCCTACGAGCAGTACTTC.

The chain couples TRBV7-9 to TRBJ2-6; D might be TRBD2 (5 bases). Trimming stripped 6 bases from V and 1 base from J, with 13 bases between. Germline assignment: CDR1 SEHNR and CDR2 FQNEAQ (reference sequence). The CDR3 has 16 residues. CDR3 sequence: CASRKAARSGANVLTF. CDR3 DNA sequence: TGTGCCAGCAGGAAAGCGGCCCGGTCTGGGGCCAACGTCCTGACTTTC. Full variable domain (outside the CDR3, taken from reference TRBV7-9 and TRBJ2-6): DTGVSQNPRHKITKRGQNVTFRCDPISEHNRLYWYRQTLGQGPEFLTYFQNEAQLEKSRLLSDRFSAERPKGSFSTLEIQRTEQGDSAMYLCASRKAARSGANVLTFGAGSRLTVL.

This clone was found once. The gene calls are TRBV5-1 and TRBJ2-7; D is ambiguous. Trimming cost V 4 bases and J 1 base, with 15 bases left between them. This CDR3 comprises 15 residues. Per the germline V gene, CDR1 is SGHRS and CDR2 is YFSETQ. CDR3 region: CASSIEPASSYEQYF. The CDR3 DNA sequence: TGCGCCAGCAGCATCGAACCAGCTTCTTCCTACGAGCAGTACTTC.

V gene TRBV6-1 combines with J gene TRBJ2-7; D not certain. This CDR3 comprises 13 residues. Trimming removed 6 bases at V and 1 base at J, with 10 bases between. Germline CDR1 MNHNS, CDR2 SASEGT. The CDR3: CASSRVGSYEQYF. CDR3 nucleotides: TGTGCCAGCAGCCGCGTAGGATCCTACGAGCAGTACTTC.

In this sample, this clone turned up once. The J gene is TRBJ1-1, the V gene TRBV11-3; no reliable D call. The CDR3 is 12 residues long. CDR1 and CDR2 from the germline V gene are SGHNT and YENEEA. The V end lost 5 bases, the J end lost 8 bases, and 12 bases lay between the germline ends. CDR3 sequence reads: CASSPLSGEAFF. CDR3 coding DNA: TGTGCCAGCAGCCCCCTGAGTGGAGAAGCTTTCTTT. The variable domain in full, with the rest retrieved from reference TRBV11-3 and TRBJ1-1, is EAGVVQSPRYKIIEKKQPVAFWCNPISGHNTLYWYLQNLGQGPELLIRYENEEAVDDSQLPKDRFSAERLKGVDSTLKIQPAELGDSAVYLCASSPLSGEAFFGQGTRLTVV.

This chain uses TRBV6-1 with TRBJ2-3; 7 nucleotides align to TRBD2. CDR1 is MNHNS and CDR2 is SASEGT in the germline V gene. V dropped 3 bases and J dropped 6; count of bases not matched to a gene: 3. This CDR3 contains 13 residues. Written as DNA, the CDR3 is TGTGCCAGCAGTGAGGTCGGGGGGGATACGCAGTATTTT. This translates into CASSEVGGDTQYF.

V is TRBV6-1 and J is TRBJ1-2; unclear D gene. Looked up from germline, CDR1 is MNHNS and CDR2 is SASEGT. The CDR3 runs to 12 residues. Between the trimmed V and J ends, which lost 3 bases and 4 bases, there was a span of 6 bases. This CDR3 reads CASSDGLYGYTF. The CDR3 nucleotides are TGTGCCAGCAGTGACGGACTCTATGGCTACACCTTC.

CDR3 protein: CASSLGSLAGEETQYF. CDR3 coding DNA: TGTGCCAGCAGCTTAGGTAGCCTAGCGGGAGAAGAGACCCAGTACTTC. The chain couples TRBV11-2 to TRBJ2-5; 10 bases line up with TRBD2. With V trimmed by 1 base and J by 3 bases, 5 bases remained unmatched. This CDR3 is built from 16 residues. The germline CDR1 and CDR2 sequences are SGHAT and FQNNGV.

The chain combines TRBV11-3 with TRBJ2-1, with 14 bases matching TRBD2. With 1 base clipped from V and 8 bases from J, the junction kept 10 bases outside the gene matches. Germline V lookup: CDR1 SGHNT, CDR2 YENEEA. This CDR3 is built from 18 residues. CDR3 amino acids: CASSLASGLAGVLHEQFF. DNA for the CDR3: TGTGCCAGCAGCTTAGCATCGGGACTAGCGGGAGTACTGCATGAGCAGTTCTTC.